The following is a T cell receptor beta chain sequence with its context. Its target is unknown. This record comes from a study of a mutant IDH1 vaccine in newly diagnosed glioma. Study outcomes and limitations: Changes in top peripheral clonotypes did not appear linked to pseudoprogression.

TCRdb's copy holds only in-frame clones and misses some; the assay was immunoSEQ multiplex PCR. This table holds roughly 40,000 clones, more than 85% found once. The sample's time point: week 23, last vaccination. Mutant IDH1 20-mer peptide, at 300 ug, made up each vaccine dose, with topical imiquimod. This sequence was found in a man in his fifties with glioma. Sequences were derived from PBMCs, sampled from a glioma patient whose treatment included an IDH1 peptide vaccine.

The CDR3 DNA reads as TGTGCCAGCAGCTTGGAGGGACAGGCGATCTCTGGGGCCAACGTCCTGACTTTC. This codes for CASSLEGQAISGANVLTF. The chain recombines TRBV11-2 with TRBJ2-6; 8 bases align to TRBD1. This CDR3 has 18 residues. With 3 bases clipped from V and 0 bases from J, the junction kept 7 bases outside the gene matches. The germline V gene has CDR1 SGHAT and CDR2 FQNNGV.